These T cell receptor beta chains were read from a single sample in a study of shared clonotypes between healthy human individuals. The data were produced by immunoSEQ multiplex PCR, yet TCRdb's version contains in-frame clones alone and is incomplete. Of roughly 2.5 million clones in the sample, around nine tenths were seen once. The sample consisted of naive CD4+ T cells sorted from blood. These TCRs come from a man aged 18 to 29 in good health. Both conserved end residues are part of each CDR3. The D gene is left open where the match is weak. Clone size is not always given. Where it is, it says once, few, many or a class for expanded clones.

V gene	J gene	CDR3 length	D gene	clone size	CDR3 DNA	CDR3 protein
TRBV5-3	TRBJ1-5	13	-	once	TGTGCCATGATGTGCAGGGATGGCCAGCCCCAGCATTTT	CAMMCRDGQPQHF
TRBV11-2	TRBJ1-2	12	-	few	TGTGCCAGCAGCGACCTCGGCGTTGGCTACACCTTC	CASSDLGVGYTF
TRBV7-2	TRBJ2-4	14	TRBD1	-	TGTGCCAGCAGCCCCCGACAGGGCAGGGACATTCAGTACTTC	CASSPRQGRDIQYF
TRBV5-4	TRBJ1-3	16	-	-	TGTGCCAGCAGCTTTAGATCGGCAGACTCTGGAAACACCATATATTTT	CASSFRSADSGNTIYF
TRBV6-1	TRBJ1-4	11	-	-	TGTGCCAGCAGTTATTATGAAAAACTGTTTTTT	CASSYYEKLFF
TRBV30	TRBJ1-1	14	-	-	TGTGCCTGGAGGGGAGGACGGTTAGCCACTGAAGCTTTCTTT	CAWRGGRLATEAFF
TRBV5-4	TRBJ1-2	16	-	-	TGTGCCAGCAGCTTGGGACCGGGCCAAGCTAACTATGGCTACACCTTC	CASSLGPGQANYGYTF
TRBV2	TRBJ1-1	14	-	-	TGTGCCAGCACGGTGTTGGGAAAGGGCACTGAAGCTTTCTTT	CASTVLGKGTEAFF
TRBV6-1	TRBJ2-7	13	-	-	TGTGCCAGCAGTGAAGACGGCCTCGGCGAGCAGTACTTC	CASSEDGLGEQYF
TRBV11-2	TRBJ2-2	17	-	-	TGTGCCAGCAGCTTAGATGAGTTCGGGGGGAACACCGGGGAGCTGTTTTTT	CASSLDEFGGNTGELFF
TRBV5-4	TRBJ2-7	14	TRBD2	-	TGTGCCAGCAGCTTTGCGGGGGATCCCTACGAGCAGTACTTC	CASSFAGDPYEQYF
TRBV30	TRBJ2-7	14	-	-	TGTGCCTGGAAGTTAGGGGAGTGGTCCTACGAGCAGTACTTC	CAWKLGEWSYEQYF
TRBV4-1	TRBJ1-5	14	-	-	TGCGCCAGCAGCCAGGACAGTAGCAATCAGCCCCAGCATTTT	CASSQDSSNQPQHF